The present entry profiles one T cell receptor (beta chain) with its context. As yet, its antigen is unknown. The sample comes from a study of cytomegalovirus exposure and HLA in healthy donors. Findings of the study overall: Accounts indicate the classifier identified cytomegalovirus status with strong specificity and sensitivity.

Data came from immunoSEQ multiplex PCR; TCRdb stores just in-frame clones and leaves some out. Here the sample spans roughly 140,000 clones, 80% to 95% being singletons. The CDR3 is 14 residues long. Trimming removed 0 bases from V and 2 bases from J, with 7 bases in between. Germline V CDR1 and CDR2: SGDLS, YYNGEE. The chain links TRBV9 to TRBJ2-3; tentatively, D is TRBD2 (5 bases). This TCR was sampled from a man aged 18 to 29 in good health and CMV-seronegative. The specimen sequenced was PBMCs. The CDR3 coding sequence is TGTGCCAGCAGCGTAGTAGCGATCACAGATACGCAGTATTTT. Its translation is CASSVVAITDTQYF. The full variable domain, with the rest looked up from reference TRBV9 and TRBJ2-3, is DSGVTQTPKHLITATGQRVTLRCSPRSGDLSVYWYQQSLDQGLQFLIQYYNGEERAKGNILERFSAQQFPDLHSELNLSSLELGDSALYFCASSVVAITDTQYFGPGTRLTVL.